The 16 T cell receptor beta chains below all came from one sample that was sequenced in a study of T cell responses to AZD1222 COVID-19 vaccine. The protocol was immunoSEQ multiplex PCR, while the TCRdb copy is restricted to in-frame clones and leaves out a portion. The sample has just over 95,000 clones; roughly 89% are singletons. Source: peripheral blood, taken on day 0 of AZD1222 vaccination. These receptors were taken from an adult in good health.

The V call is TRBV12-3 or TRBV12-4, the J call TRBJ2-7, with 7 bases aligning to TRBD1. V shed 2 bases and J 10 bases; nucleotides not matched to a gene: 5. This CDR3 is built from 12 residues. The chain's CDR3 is CASSLNRGSQYF. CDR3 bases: TGTGCCAGCAGTTTAAACAGGGGCTCTCAGTACTTC.

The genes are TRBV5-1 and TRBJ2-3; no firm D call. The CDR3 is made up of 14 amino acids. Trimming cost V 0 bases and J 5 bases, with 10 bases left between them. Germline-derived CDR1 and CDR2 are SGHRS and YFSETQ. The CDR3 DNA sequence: TGCGCCAGCAGCTTGGAGGGTTTTGTAGATACGCAGTATTTT. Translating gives CASSLEGFVDTQYF. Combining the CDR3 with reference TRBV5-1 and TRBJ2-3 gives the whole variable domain KAGVTQTPRYLIKTRGQQVTLSCSPISGHRSVSWYQQTPGQGLQFLFEYFSETQRNKGNFPGRFSGRQFSNSRSEMNVSTLELGDSALYLCASSLEGFVDTQYFGPGTRLTVL.

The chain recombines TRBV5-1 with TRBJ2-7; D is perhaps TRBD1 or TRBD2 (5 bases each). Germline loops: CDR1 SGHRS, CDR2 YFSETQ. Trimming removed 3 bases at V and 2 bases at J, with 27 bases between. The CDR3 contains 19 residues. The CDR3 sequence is CASSSGGATGTLIPYEQYF. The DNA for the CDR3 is TGCGCCAGCAGCTCCGGAGGAGCAACCGGGACCCTAATCCCCTACGAGCAGTACTTC.

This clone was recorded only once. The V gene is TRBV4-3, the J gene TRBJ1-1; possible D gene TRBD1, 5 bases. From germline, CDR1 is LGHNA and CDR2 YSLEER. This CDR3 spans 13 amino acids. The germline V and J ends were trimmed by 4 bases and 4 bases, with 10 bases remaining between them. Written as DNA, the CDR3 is TGCGCCAGCAGCCTCTCCGGGGGCACTGAAGCTTTCTTT. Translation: CASSLSGGTEAFF.

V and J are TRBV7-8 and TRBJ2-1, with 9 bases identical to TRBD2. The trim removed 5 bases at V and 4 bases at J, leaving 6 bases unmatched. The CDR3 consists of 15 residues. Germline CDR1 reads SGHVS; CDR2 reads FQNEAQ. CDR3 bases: TGTGCCAGCAGCCCGAGCGGGGGGTATTACAATGAGCAGTTCTTC. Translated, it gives CASSPSGGYYNEQFF. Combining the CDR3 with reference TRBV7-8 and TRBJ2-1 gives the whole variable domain GAGVSQSPRYKVAKRGQDVALRCDPISGHVSLFWYQQALGQGPEFLTYFQNEAQLDKSGLPSDRFFAERPEGSVSTLKIQRTQQEDSAVYLCASSPSGGYYNEQFFGPGTRLTVL.

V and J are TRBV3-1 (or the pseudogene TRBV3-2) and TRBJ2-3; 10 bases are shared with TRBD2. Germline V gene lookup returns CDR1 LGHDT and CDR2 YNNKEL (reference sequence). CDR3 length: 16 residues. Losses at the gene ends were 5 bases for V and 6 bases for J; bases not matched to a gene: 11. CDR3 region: CASSFPTSGCQDTQYF. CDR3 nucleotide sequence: TGTGCCAGCAGCTTTCCGACTAGCGGGTGTCAGGATACGCAGTATTTT.

As DNA, the CDR3 is TGTGCCAGTAGGAAGTATAATTCACCCCTCCACTTT. Protein product: CASRKYNSPLHF. The V and J genes are TRBV19 and TRBJ1-6; no definite D call. V was shortened by 6 bases and J by 4 bases, with 4 bases between the two germline ends. The CDR3 sequence is 12 residues long. CDR1 LNHDA and CDR2 SQIVND come from the germline V gene (reference sequence).

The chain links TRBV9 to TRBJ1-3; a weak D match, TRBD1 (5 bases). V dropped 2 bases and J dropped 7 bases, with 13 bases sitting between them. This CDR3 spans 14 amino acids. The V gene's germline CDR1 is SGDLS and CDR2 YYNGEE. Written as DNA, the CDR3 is TGTGCCAGCAGCGTCGGGACCGGACGGAACACCATATATTTT. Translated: CASSVGTGRNTIYF. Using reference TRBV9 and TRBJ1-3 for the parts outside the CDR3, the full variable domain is DSGVTQTPKHLITATGQRVTLRCSPRSGDLSVYWYQQSLDQGLQFLIQYYNGEERAKGNILERFSAQQFPDLHSELNLSSLELGDSALYFCASSVGTGRNTIYFGEGSWLTVV.

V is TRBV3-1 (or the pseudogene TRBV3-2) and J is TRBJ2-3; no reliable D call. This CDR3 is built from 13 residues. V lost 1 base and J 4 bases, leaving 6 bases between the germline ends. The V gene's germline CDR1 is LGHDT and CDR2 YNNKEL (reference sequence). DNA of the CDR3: TGTGCCAGCAGCCAAGGAAACCCAGATACGCAGTATTTT. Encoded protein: CASSQGNPDTQYF.

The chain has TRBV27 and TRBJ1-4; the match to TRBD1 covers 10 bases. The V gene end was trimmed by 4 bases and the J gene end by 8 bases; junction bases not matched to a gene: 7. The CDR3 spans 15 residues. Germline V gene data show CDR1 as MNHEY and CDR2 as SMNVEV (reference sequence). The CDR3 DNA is TGTGCCAGCAGTTCCTATGACAGGGGGCACGAAAAACTGTTTTTT. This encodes CASSSYDRGHEKLFF.

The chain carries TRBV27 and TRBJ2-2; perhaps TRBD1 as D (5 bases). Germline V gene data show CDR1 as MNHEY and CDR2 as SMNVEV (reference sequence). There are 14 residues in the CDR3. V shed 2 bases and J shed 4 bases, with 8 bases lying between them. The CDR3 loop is CASSLLGRTGELFF. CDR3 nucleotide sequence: TGTGCCAGCAGTTTACTGGGGCGCACCGGGGAGCTGTTTTTT.

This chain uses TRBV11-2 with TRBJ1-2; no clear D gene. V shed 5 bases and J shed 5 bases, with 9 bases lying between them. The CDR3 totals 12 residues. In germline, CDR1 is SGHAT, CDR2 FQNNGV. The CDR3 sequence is CASSPEGYGYTF. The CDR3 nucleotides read TGTGCCAGCAGCCCGGAGGGTTATGGCTACACCTTC.

CDR3 sequence reads: CASSDKAGAHQETQYF. The DNA for the CDR3 is TGTGCCAGCAGTGACAAAGCGGGGGCTCACCAAGAGACCCAGTACTTC. The V and J genes are TRBV25-1 and TRBJ2-5, with 8 bases matching TRBD2. Germline V gene sequence: CDR1 MGHDK, CDR2 SYGVNS. The CDR3 sequence is 16 residues long. V gave up 3 bases and J gave up 0 bases; unmatched junction bases: 6.

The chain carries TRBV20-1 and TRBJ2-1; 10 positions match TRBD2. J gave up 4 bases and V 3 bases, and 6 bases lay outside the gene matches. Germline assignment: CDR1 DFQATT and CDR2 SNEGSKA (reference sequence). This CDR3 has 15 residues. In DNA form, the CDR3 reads TGCAGTGCTAGTAAGCTAGCGGGGGCATACAATGAGCAGTTCTTC. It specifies CSASKLAGAYNEQFF.

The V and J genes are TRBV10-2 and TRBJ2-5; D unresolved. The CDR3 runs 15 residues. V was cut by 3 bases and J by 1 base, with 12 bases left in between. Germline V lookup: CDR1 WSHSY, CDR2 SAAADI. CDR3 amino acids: CASSDPPFGQETQYF. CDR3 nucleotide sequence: TGCGCCAGCAGTGACCCCCCCTTCGGCCAAGAGACCCAGTACTTC.

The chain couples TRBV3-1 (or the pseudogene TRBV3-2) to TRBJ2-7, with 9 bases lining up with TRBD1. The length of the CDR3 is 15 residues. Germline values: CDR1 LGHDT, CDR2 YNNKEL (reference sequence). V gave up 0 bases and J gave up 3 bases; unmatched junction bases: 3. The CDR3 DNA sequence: TGTGCCAGCAGCCAAGAACAGGGACAGGGCTACGAGCAGTACTTC. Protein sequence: CASSQEQGQGYEQYF.